This entry lists 8 T cell receptor beta chains sequenced from one sample in a study of blood T cell repertoires in COVID-19. Data came from immunoSEQ multiplex PCR; TCRdb stores just in-frame clones and leaves some out. The table lists almost 90,000 clones, around 90% of them singletons. The sample consisted of peripheral blood. Receptor source: a man aged 18 to 30 with COVID-19, enrolled during active disease.

This clone has a single count. The V gene is TRBV3-1 (or the pseudogene TRBV3-2), the J gene TRBJ2-5; a possible D gene is TRBD2 (6 bases). The CDR3 spans 15 residues. CDR1 and CDR2 from the germline V gene are LGHDT and YNNKEL (reference sequence). Trimming removed 0 bases from V and 7 bases from J, with 15 bases in between. CDR3 DNA: TGTGCCAGCAGCCAAGATGCGGGGAACGGGAGGACCCAGTACTTC. Its translation: CASSQDAGNGRTQYF.

The rearrangement uses TRBV19 and TRBJ2-1; 7 bases match TRBD2. CDR3 length equals 16 residues. The ends lost 0 bases at V and 0 bases at J; junction bases unmatched: 2. The germline V gene encodes CDR1 LNHDA and CDR2 SQIVND (reference sequence). CDR3 amino acids: CASSIDGGSSYNEQFF. As DNA, the CDR3 is TGTGCCAGTAGTATAGATGGCGGGAGCTCCTACAATGAGCAGTTCTTC.

The genes are TRBV15 and TRBJ2-7; a possible D gene is TRBD2 (5 bases). V lost 1 base and J lost 0, with 10 bases in between. This CDR3 is 15 amino acids long. Germline CDR1 LNHNV, CDR2 YYDKDF (reference sequence). CDR3 in amino acids: CATSRGASPSYEQYF. The CDR3 nucleotides read TGTGCCACCAGCAGAGGGGCTAGCCCCTCCTACGAGCAGTACTTC.

This chain uses TRBV28 with TRBJ2-3; 10 positions match TRBD2. The V gene's germline CDR1 is MDHEN and CDR2 SYDVKM. The CDR3 has 16 residues. V lost 4 bases, J lost 5 bases, and 9 bases stayed unmatched. The CDR3 DNA is TGTGCCAGCAGTTCCCCCCTAGCGGGAGTGCGAGATACGCAGTATTTT. It encodes CASSSPLAGVRDTQYF.

CDR3 coding DNA: TGTGCCAGCAGTCCTCAGGGTTTCACTGAAGCTTTCTTT. This translates into CASSPQGFTEAFF. V is TRBV28 and J is TRBJ1-1, with D tentatively TRBD1 (5 bases). The V and J ends lost 5 bases and 4 bases respectively, with 11 bases between them. The CDR3 runs to 13 residues. The V gene's germline CDR1 is MDHEN and CDR2 SYDVKM.

This chain connects TRBV28 to TRBJ2-7; 9 nucleotides align to TRBD2. Germline values: CDR1 MDHEN, CDR2 SYDVKM. There are 16 residues in the CDR3. V was clipped by 5 bases and J by 1 base; unmatched bases: 9. In nucleotides, the CDR3 is TGTGCCAGCAGTCCGTCCGGACTAGCGCGATCCTACGAGCAGTACTTC. It specifies CASSPSGLARSYEQYF.

The chain uses TRBV13 and TRBJ2-2; 12 bases map to TRBD2. The V gene end was trimmed by 4 bases and the J gene end by 3 bases; junction bases not matched to a gene: 3. Germline CDR1 is PRHDT and CDR2 is FYEKMQ (reference sequence). CDR3 length: 16 amino acids. The CDR3 bases are TGTGCCAGCAGCTCCGGACTAGCGGGATACACCGGGGAGCTGTTTTTT. Protein product: CASSSGLAGYTGELFF.

This chain joins TRBV6-2 or TRBV6-3 and TRBJ1-1, with D uncertain. V lost 2 bases and J 6 bases, leaving 19 bases between the germline ends. This CDR3 is built from 16 residues. Germline CDR1 MNHEY, CDR2 SVGEGT. The CDR3 protein is CASSYRRVFSPPEAFF. CDR3 sequence (DNA): TGTGCCAGCAGTTACAGGAGGGTGTTCTCCCCCCCTGAAGCTTTCTTT.